This T cell receptor (beta chain) was captured by sequencing in a study of blood T cell repertoires in COVID-19. As for the study in general: COVID-19 samples collected from the United States, Italy and Spain covered acute and convalescent phases. The analysed material was cDNA or gDNA that came from T cells, B-cell-depleted T cells, or PBMCs.

Per the study methods: Amplification of reference gene primers provided the estimated nucleated cell counts. Repertoires were generated with immunoSEQ multiplex PCR, while TCRdb's copy carries only in-frame clones and drops some. That table is the source of V, J and clone size, and D and trimming were worked out from the DNA. The data show a few hundred thousand clones, around 83% seen once. The CDR3 extends over 14 amino acids. Trimming removed 5 bases from V and 3 bases from J; junction bases left unmatched: 6. Germline CDR1 and CDR2: MNHNS and SASEGT. The sample consisted of peripheral blood. V is TRBV6-1 and J is TRBJ2-7, with 8 positions matching TRBD2. This TCR was sampled from a man over 45 who had recovered from COVID-19. The DNA of the CDR3 is TGTGCCAGCAGTACCGGGACTAGGGTCTACGAGCAGTACTTC. Translated: CASSTGTRVYEQYF.